This TCR beta chain was recorded in a study of Ad26.COV2.S vaccination and SARS-CoV-2 variants. Study at large: Participant was drawn from the COV1001 Ad26.COV2.S trial arm. Into the muscle, Ad26.COV2.S was dosed once or twice, 56 days apart. General study points: Ad26.COV2.S recipients had broader spike-specific TCRs (P = 0.0014).

The method was immunoSEQ multiplex PCR; TCRdb's version includes in-frame clones alone and lacks a portion of them. The table shows about 400,000 clones, with around nine tenths occurring only once. As for this clone: Antigen: not known.

The sample's treatment: about 20 received Ad26.COV2.S at low or high dose, single or two shots; 5 received placebo; per-sample allocation not given. Day 63 after the first injection of vaccine or placebo was the sampling time. Vaccine was an Ad26 vector expressing Wuhan-strain SARS-CoV-2 spike. The germline gives CDR1 MDHEN, CDR2 SYDVKM. This CDR3 has 15 residues. V was cut by 5 bases and J by 2 bases, with 16 bases left in between. This sequence was found in a person aged 18 to 59 who received the Ad26.COV2.S COVID-19 vaccine or a placebo. The J gene is TRBJ2-7, the V gene TRBV28; D is possibly TRBD1 (8 bases). This sample comprised peripheral blood, obtained in a trial of Ad26.COV2.S vaccine versus placebo. This chain's CDR3 is CASSGEGTGAYEQYF. The CDR3 DNA reads as TGTGCCAGCAGTGGGGAGGGGACAGGTGCCTACGAGCAGTACTTC.